Below are 27 T cell receptor beta chains sequenced from a single sample in a study of control samples from healthy donors and cancer patients. TCRdb's copy holds only in-frame clones and misses some; the assay was immunoSEQ multiplex PCR. The sample contains roughly 200,000 clones, 85% to 95% of which appear only once. The sample taken for sequencing was blood. The receptors were gathered from a man between 18 and 29 years old in good health.

The chain uses TRBV5-1 and TRBJ1-3; D ambiguous. The germline CDR1 and CDR2 sequences are SGHRS and YFSETQ. Trimming took off 1 base at V and 0 bases at J, with 8 bases between the two ends. CDR3 size: 15 residues. The CDR3 DNA reads as TGCGCCAGCAGCTTGCAGATTGGCTCTGGAAACACCATATATTTT. Translation gives CASSLQIGSGNTIYF. Combining the CDR3 with reference TRBV5-1 and TRBJ1-3 gives the whole variable domain KAGVTQTPRYLIKTRGQQVTLSCSPISGHRSVSWYQQTPGQGLQFLFEYFSETQRNKGNFPGRFSGRQFSNSRSEMNVSTLELGDSALYLCASSLQIGSGNTIYFGEGSWLTVV.

The J gene is TRBJ2-1, the V gene TRBV5-1, with D perhaps matching TRBD1 (6 bases). This CDR3 contains 14 residues. Germline loops: CDR1 SGHRS, CDR2 YFSETQ. Trimming cost V 9 bases and J 3 bases, with 16 bases left between them. The CDR3 bases are TGCGCCACCAATCAGGGGTCCAACTACAATGAGCAGTTCTTC. Amino acid sequence: CATNQGSNYNEQFF. Full variable domain (rest looked up from reference TRBV5-1 and TRBJ2-1): KAGVTQTPRYLIKTRGQQVTLSCSPISGHRSVSWYQQTPGQGLQFLFEYFSETQRNKGNFPGRFSGRQFSNSRSEMNVSTLELGDSALYLCATNQGSNYNEQFFGPGTRLTVL.

V is TRBV2 and J is TRBJ1-6, with a possible D match to TRBD1 (6 bases). V was clipped by 10 bases and J by 7 bases, with 14 bases between them. CDR3 length: 13 amino acids. Germline lookup yields CDR1 SNHLY and CDR2 FYNNEI. The CDR3 nucleotides read TGTGCCACCAAGGGGGGACTAAATTCACCCCTCCACTTT. Translation gives CATKGGLNSPLHF.

This chain uses TRBV30 with TRBJ2-3; 8 bases map to TRBD2. This CDR3 contains 16 residues. Germline V gene sequence: CDR1 GTSNPN, CDR2 SVGIG (reference sequence). Trimming took 2 bases from V and 4 from J; bases not matched to a gene: 11. CDR3 DNA sequence: TGTGCCTGGAGTCCGAGGGGACTAGTTATCGCAGATACGCAGTATTTT. It codes for CAWSPRGLVIADTQYF.

The gene calls are TRBV12-3 or TRBV12-4 and TRBJ2-1; the D gene could be TRBD1 or TRBD2 (5 bases each). V lost 7 bases and J lost 9, with 16 bases in between. CDR3 length equals 13 residues. In DNA, the CDR3 is TGTGCCAGCAACACCGGGACCTGGGGTGAGCAGTTCTTC. Protein product: CASNTGTWGEQFF.

V gene TRBV5-4 combines with J gene TRBJ2-3, with a tentative D call TRBD2 (5 bases). This CDR3 spans 14 amino acids. The V gene lost 2 bases and the J gene lost 6 bases, with 13 bases spanning the gap. The germline gives CDR1 SGHNT, CDR2 YYREEE (reference sequence). The CDR3: CASSLLNSVDTQYF. CDR3 coding DNA: TGTGCCAGCAGCTTATTAAATAGCGTGGATACGCAGTATTTT. The entire variable domain, with the rest obtained from reference TRBV5-4 and TRBJ2-3, is as follows: ETGVTQSPTHLIKTRGQQVTLRCSSQSGHNTVSWYQQALGQGPQFIFQYYREEENGRGNFPPRFSGLQFPNYSSELNVNALELDDSALYLCASSLLNSVDTQYFGPGTRLTVL.

This chain uses TRBV10-2 with TRBJ1-1; D ambiguous. The CDR3 sequence is 13 residues long. V lost 2 bases to trimming and J lost 5 bases, with 9 bases between them. Germline loops: CDR1 WSHSY, CDR2 SAAADI. CDR3 sequence: CASSERVGTEAFF. DNA of the CDR3: TGCGCCAGCAGTGAGAGGGTAGGGACTGAAGCTTTCTTT.

CDR3 nucleotides: TGTGCCAGCCGAGGACAGGGGGATGGCTACACCTTC. As protein: CASRGQGDGYTF. J is TRBJ1-2 and V is TRBV3-1 (or the pseudogene TRBV3-2), with 10 bases lining up with TRBD1. The CDR3 runs 12 residues. Germline V gene lookup returns CDR1 LGHDT and CDR2 YNNKEL (reference sequence). V shed 8 bases, J shed 6 bases, and the junction held 3 bases outside the gene matches.

This chain links TRBV2 with TRBJ2-1; 7 bases match TRBD1. The J segment lost 6 bases and the V segment lost 3 bases, leaving 8 bases of the junction unmatched. This CDR3 has 15 residues. Germline CDR1 SNHLY, CDR2 FYNNEI. This CDR3 is CASSDYWTGGNEQFF. CDR3 coding DNA: TGTGCCAGCAGTGACTATTGGACAGGTGGCAATGAGCAGTTCTTC. The variable domain in full, completed from reference TRBV2 and TRBJ2-1, reads EPEVTQTPSHQVTQMGQEVILRCVPISNHLYFYWYRQILGQKVEFLVSFYNNEISEKSEIFDDQFSVERPDGSNFTLKIRSTKLEDSAMYFCASSDYWTGGNEQFFGPGTRLTVL.

V is TRBV11-2 and J is TRBJ2-5; the D gene is possibly TRBD1 (6 bases). The CDR3 extends over 15 amino acids. Germline V gene lookup returns CDR1 SGHAT and CDR2 FQNNGV. V was clipped by 0 bases and J by 3 bases, with 11 bases between them. The CDR3 nucleotides are TGTGCCAGCAGCTTAGATTCGGCAGGGGAAGAGACCCAGTACTTC. Its translation is CASSLDSAGEETQYF.

The chain recombines TRBV7-9 with TRBJ2-2; D remains ambiguous. Germline CDR1 reads SEHNR; CDR2 reads FQNEAQ (reference sequence). CDR3 length equals 17 residues. V dropped 5 bases and J dropped 6 bases, with 22 bases sitting between them. This chain's CDR3 is CASSPPPLRQKAGELFF. CDR3 DNA sequence: TGTGCCAGCAGCCCGCCCCCCCTTCGGCAGAAAGCCGGGGAGCTGTTTTTT.

The V call is TRBV11-2, the J call TRBJ1-6; 8 bases line up with TRBD1. Trimming cost V 7 bases and J 7 bases; bases outside gene matches: 6. This CDR3 comprises 14 residues. The germline V gene encodes CDR1 SGHAT and CDR2 FQNNGV. CDR3 amino acids: CASTGQGGNSPLHF. The CDR3 DNA is TGTGCCAGCACCGGACAGGGTGGGAATTCACCCCTCCACTTT. Based on the CDR3 plus reference TRBV11-2 and TRBJ1-6, the full variable domain is EAGVAQSPRYKIIEKRQSVAFWCNPISGHATLYWYQQILGQGPKLLIQFQNNGVVDDSQLPKDRFSAERLKGVDSTLKIQPAKLEDSAVYLCASTGQGGNSPLHFGNGTRLTVT.

V and J are TRBV19 and TRBJ1-4; no clear D gene. Germline CDR1 and CDR2: LNHDA and SQIVND (reference sequence). The CDR3 contains 13 residues. V shed 7 bases and J shed 0 bases, with 6 bases lying between them. Written as DNA, the CDR3 is TGTGCCAGTATGAGAACAACTAATGAAAAACTGTTTTTT. Translated: CASMRTTNEKLFF.

V gene TRBV19 combines with J gene TRBJ2-7; D remains ambiguous. The CDR3 consists of 15 residues. V lost 1 base and J 0 bases, leaving 10 bases between the germline ends. Germline values: CDR1 LNHDA, CDR2 SQIVND (reference sequence). The CDR3 region has the DNA TGTGCCAGTAGTATAGCTGGCAGAAGCTCCTACGAGCAGTACTTC. Its protein product is CASSIAGRSSYEQYF. The variable domain in full, with the rest retrieved from reference TRBV19 and TRBJ2-7, is DGGITQSPKYLFRKEGQNVTLSCEQNLNHDAMYWYRQDPGQGLRLIYYSQIVNDFQKGDIAEGYSVSREKKESFPLTVTSAQKNPTAFYLCASSIAGRSSYEQYFGPGTRLTVT.

The rearrangement links TRBV3-1 (or the pseudogene TRBV3-2) to TRBJ1-4, with D tentatively TRBD1 (5 bases). CDR3 length: 15 residues. Trimming took off 1 base at V and 8 bases at J, with 14 bases between the two ends. Germline loops: CDR1 LGHDT, CDR2 YNNKEL (reference sequence). CDR3 coding DNA: TGTGCCAGCAGCCAAGCGGTGGGGGACGGAGAAAAACTGTTTTTT. Protein sequence: CASSQAVGDGEKLFF.

The chain recombines TRBV18 with TRBJ2-7; the D gene is possibly TRBD1 (6 bases). The V gene lost 6 bases and the J gene lost 4 bases, with 10 bases spanning the gap. Per germline, CDR1 KGHSH and CDR2 LQKENI. The CDR3 extends over 12 amino acids. CDR3 region: CASSQTGYEQYF. The CDR3 DNA is TGTGCCAGCTCCCAAACAGGGTACGAGCAGTACTTC.

The chain links TRBV7-9 to TRBJ2-2; D unclear. Germline V gene sequence: CDR1 SEHNR, CDR2 FQNEAQ (reference sequence). CDR3 length equals 14 residues. The V gene lost 0 bases and the J gene lost 6 bases, with 8 bases spanning the gap. CDR3 region: CASSLAVAAGELFF. The CDR3 nucleotides read TGTGCCAGCAGCTTAGCAGTCGCGGCCGGGGAGCTGTTTTTT. Together with reference TRBV7-9 and TRBJ2-2, the CDR3 gives the full variable domain: DTGVSQNPRHKITKRGQNVTFRCDPISEHNRLYWYRQTLGQGPEFLTYFQNEAQLEKSRLLSDRFSAERPKGSFSTLEIQRTEQGDSAMYLCASSLAVAAGELFFGEGSRLTVL.

The rearrangement uses TRBV9 and TRBJ2-5; D unresolved. Trimming removed 4 bases at V and 1 base at J, with 8 bases between. Germline V gene data show CDR1 as SGDLS and CDR2 as YYNGEE. The CDR3 totals 13 residues. The CDR3 DNA is TGTGCCAGCAGCTCGTTTTCCCAAGAGACCCAGTACTTC. Translated, it gives CASSSFSQETQYF.

V usage is TRBV6-1 and J usage is TRBJ2-7; 11 nucleotides match TRBD1. The CDR3 is 15 residues long. Germline loops: CDR1 MNHNS, CDR2 SASEGT. With V trimmed by 2 bases and J by 5 bases, 5 bases remained unmatched. This chain's CDR3 is CASSEYGQGANEQYF. CDR3 DNA: TGTGCCAGCAGTGAATATGGACAGGGGGCAAACGAGCAGTACTTC.

V usage is TRBV11-3 and J usage is TRBJ2-7, with D maybe TRBD2 (7 bases). The V gene's germline CDR1 is SGHNT and CDR2 YENEEA. V was trimmed by 5 bases and J by 6 bases, leaving 14 bases between them. This CDR3 region has 13 residues. CDR3 DNA sequence: TGTGCCAGCAGCCAATCAAGGGGGGGCGAGCAGTACTTC. The encoded protein is CASSQSRGGEQYF. The variable domain in full, completed from reference TRBV11-3 and TRBJ2-7, reads EAGVVQSPRYKIIEKKQPVAFWCNPISGHNTLYWYLQNLGQGPELLIRYENEEAVDDSQLPKDRFSAERLKGVDSTLKIQPAELGDSAVYLCASSQSRGGEQYFGPGTRLTVT.

The chain joins TRBV7-2 to TRBJ1-3, with TRBD1 as a possible D gene (5 bases). Between the trimmed V and J ends, which lost 3 bases and 4 bases, there was a span of 16 bases. Germline V lookup: CDR1 SGHTA, CDR2 FQGNSA. The CDR3 spans 16 residues. As DNA, the CDR3 is TGTGCCAGCAGCTTTAAGCCTCCAGGGACGGGAAACACCATATATTTT. Translation gives CASSFKPPGTGNTIYF.

The chain combines TRBV15 with TRBJ2-7; D unclear. The CDR3 is made up of 13 amino acids. The ends were cut back, 0 bases at V and 3 bases at J, with 6 bases in the middle. Germline loops: CDR1 LNHNV, CDR2 YYDKDF (reference sequence). The CDR3: CATSRDQSYEQYF. The CDR3 DNA is TGTGCCACCAGCAGAGATCAAAGCTACGAGCAGTACTTC.

The genes are TRBV10-1 and TRBJ2-7; the D gene is possibly TRBD1 (6 bases). V was shortened by 6 bases and J by 0 bases, with 18 bases between the two germline ends. The CDR3 contains 16 residues. Germline V CDR1 and CDR2: WNHNN, SYGVQD (reference sequence). The CDR3 DNA follows: TGCGCCAGCAGGGCCGAGGGGGTAATAGGCTCCTACGAGCAGTACTTC. It is translated as CASRAEGVIGSYEQYF.

The gene calls are TRBV4-1 and TRBJ2-2; possible D gene TRBD1, 6 bases. The CDR3 has 14 residues. V lost 8 bases, J lost 1 base, and 11 bases lay in between. In germline, CDR1 is MGHRA, CDR2 YSYEKL. The DNA of the CDR3 is TGCGCCAGCCAACGGACAGAGAACACCGGGGAGCTGTTTTTT. Amino acid sequence: CASQRTENTGELFF.

The V call is TRBV28, the J call TRBJ1-1, with TRBD1 matching 8 bases. The length of the CDR3 is 15 residues. CDR1 and CDR2 from the germline V gene are MDHEN and SYDVKM. V lost 6 bases and J lost 0; bases outside the gene matches: 6. DNA for the CDR3: TGTGCCAGCAGCGCTGCGGACAGGGTGAACACTGAAGCTTTCTTT. Translated: CASSAADRVNTEAFF.

J is TRBJ2-2 and V is TRBV6-5; no clear D gene. Germline CDR1 and CDR2: MNHEY and SVGAGI. Trimming shortened V by 7 bases and J by 7 bases, and 10 bases separated the two germline ends. This CDR3 has 12 residues. In DNA form, the CDR3 reads TGTGCCAGCACTGGTACTAACGGGGAGCTGTTTTTT. Translation: CASTGTNGELFF.

Only one count was recorded for this clone. The chain has TRBV6-5 and TRBJ2-1; D perhaps matches TRBD2 (5 bases). CDR1 and CDR2 from the germline V gene are MNHEY and SVGAGI. Trimming stripped 4 bases from V and 3 bases from J, with 10 bases between. CDR3 size: 14 residues. The CDR3 here is CASSSDTSYNEQFF. The CDR3 nucleotides read TGTGCCAGCAGTTCCGATACTAGCTACAATGAGCAGTTCTTC.